Sequencing of this T cell receptor beta chain was carried out in a study of technical replicates of blood from four donors. The CDR3 is made up of 14 amino acids. The protocol was immunoSEQ multiplex PCR, while the TCRdb copy is restricted to in-frame clones and leaves out a portion. The data show 65,000 to 80,000 clones, about 93% seen once. Sequences were obtained from T cells isolated from PBMCs. This receptor was obtained from a human donor in good health. The chain links TRBV1 to TRBJ2-7; the listed D gene, TRBD2, was not tested against the DNA. TRBV1 is designated a pseudogene. CDR3 amino acids: CTSSRRTGSYEQYF. DNA of the CDR3: TGCACCAGCAGCCGCCGGACTGGCTCCTACGAGCAGTACTTC.